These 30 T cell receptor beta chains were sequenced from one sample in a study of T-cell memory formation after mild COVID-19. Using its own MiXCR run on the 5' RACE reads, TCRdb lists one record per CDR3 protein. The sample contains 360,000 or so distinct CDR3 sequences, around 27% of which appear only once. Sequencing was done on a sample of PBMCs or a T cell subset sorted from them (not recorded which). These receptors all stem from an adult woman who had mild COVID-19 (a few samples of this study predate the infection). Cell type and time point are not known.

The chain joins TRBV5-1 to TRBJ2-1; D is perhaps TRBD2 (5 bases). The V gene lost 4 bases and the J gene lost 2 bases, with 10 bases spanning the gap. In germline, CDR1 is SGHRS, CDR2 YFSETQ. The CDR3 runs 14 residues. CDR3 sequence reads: CASSEGQTYNEQFF. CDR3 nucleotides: TGCGCCAGCAGCGAGGGTCAAACCTACAATGAGCAGTTCTTC.

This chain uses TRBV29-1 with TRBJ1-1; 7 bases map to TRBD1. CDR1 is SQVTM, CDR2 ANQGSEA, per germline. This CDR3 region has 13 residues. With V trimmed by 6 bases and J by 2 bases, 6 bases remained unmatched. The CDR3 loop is CSVRDRRNTEAFF. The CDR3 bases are TGCAGCGTCCGGGACAGAAGAAACACTGAAGCTTTCTTT.

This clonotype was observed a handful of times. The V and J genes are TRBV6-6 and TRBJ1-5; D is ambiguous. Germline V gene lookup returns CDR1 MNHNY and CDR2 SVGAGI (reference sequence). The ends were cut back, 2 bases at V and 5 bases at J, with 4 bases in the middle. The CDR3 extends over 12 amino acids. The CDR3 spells CASSYRDQPQHF. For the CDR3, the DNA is TGTGCCAGCAGTTACAGGGATCAGCCCCAGCATTTT.

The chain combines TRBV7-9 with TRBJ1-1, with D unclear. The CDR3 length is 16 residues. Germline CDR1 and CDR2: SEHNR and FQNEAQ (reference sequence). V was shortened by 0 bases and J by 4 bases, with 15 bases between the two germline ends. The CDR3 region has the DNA TGTGCCAGCAGCTTAGCTCTCTTGGGCGGGAGCACTGAAGCTTTCTTT. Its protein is CASSLALLGGSTEAFF. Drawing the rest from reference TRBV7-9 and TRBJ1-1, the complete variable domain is DTGVSQNPRHKITKRGQNVTFRCDPISEHNRLYWYRQTLGQGPEFLTYFQNEAQLEKSRLLSDRFSAERPKGSFSTLEIQRTEQGDSAMYLCASSLALLGGSTEAFFGQGTRLTVV.

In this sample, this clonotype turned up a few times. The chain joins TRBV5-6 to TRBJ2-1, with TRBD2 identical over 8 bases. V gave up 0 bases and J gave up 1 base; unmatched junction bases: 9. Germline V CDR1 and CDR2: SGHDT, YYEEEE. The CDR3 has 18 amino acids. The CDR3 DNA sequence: TGTGCCAGCAGCTTGGTTCTAGCGGGTATTGGTTCCTACAATGAGCAGTTCTTC. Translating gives CASSLVLAGIGSYNEQFF.

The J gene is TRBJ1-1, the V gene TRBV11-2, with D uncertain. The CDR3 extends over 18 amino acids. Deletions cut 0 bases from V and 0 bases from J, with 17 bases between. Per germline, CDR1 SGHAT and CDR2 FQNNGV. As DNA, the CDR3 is TGTGCCAGCAGCTTAGAGCCGGGCCCTCCCCTCTTGAACACTGAAGCTTTCTTT. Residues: CASSLEPGPPLLNTEAFF.

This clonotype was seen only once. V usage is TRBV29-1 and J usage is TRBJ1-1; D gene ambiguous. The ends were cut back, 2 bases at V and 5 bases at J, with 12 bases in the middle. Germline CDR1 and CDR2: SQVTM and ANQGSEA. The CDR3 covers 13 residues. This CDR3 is CSVELTRKTEAFF. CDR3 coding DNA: TGCAGCGTTGAATTGACACGAAAGACTGAAGCTTTCTTT.

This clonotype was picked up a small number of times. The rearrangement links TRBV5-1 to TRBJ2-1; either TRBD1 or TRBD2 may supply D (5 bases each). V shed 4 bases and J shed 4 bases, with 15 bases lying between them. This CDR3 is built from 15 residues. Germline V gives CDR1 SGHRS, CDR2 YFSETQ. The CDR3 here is CASSPAGTEYNEQFF. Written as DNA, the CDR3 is TGCGCCAGCAGCCCTGCCGGGACGGAATACAATGAGCAGTTCTTC.

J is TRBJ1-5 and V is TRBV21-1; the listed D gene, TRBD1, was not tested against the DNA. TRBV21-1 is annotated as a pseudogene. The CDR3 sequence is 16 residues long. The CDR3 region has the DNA TGTGCCAGCAGCAAAGATCGGGCCAGGCGAACTCAGCCCCAGCATTTT. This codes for CASSKDRARRTQPQHF.

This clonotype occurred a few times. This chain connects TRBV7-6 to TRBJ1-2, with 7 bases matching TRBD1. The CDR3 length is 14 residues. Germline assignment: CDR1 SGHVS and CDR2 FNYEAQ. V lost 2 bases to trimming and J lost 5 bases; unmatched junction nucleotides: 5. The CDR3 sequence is CASSLSMTGYGYTF. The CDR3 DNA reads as TGTGCCAGCAGCTTAAGTATGACAGGGTATGGCTACACCTTC.

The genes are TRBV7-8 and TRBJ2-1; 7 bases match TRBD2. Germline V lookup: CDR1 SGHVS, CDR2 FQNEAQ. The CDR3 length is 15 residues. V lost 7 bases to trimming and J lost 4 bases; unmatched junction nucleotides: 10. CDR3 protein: CASIPGVGGYNEQFF. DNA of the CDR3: TGTGCCAGCATACCCGGGGTGGGGGGGTACAATGAGCAGTTCTTC.

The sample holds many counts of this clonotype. The DNA for the CDR3 is TGTGCCTGGAGTGCCCAAGGCAATGAGCAGTTCTTC. This gives the protein CAWSAQGNEQFF. This chain links TRBV30 with TRBJ2-1; D not resolved. The V end was cut by 1 base, the J end by 6 bases, with 7 bases between. The length of the CDR3 is 12 residues. The germline V gene encodes CDR1 GTSNPN and CDR2 SVGIG (reference sequence).

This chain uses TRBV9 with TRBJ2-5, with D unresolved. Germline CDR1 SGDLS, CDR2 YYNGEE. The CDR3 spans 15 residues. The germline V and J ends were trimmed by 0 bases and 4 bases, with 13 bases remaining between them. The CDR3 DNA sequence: TGTGCCAGCAGCGTAGGTACCCAGGTAGGAGAGACCCAGTACTTC. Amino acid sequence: CASSVGTQVGETQYF.

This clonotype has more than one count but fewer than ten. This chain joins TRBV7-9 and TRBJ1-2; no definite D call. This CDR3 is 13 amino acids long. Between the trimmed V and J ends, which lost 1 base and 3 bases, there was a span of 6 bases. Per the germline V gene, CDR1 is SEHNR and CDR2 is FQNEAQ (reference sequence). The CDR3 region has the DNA TGTGCCAGCAGCTTAGTGGGCTACTATGGCTACACCTTC. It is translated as CASSLVGYYGYTF.

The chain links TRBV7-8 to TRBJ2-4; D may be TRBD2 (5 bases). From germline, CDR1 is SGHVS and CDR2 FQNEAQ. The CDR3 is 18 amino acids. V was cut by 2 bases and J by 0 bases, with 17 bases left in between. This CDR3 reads CASSLISVLTLAKNIQYF. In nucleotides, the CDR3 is TGTGCCAGCAGCTTAATTAGCGTTCTGACCTTAGCCAAAAACATTCAGTACTTC.

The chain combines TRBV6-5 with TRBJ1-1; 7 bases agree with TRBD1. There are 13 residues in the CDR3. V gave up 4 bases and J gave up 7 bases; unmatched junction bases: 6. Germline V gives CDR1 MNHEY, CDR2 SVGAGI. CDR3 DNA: TGTGCCAGCAGTTGGAACCGGGACAGTGAAGCTTTCTTT. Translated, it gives CASSWNRDSEAFF.

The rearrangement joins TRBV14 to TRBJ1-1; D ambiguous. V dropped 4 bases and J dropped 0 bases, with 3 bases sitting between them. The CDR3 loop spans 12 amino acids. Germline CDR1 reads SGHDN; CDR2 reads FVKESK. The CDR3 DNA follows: TGTGCCAGCAGCCCTATGAACACTGAAGCTTTCTTT. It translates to CASSPMNTEAFF.

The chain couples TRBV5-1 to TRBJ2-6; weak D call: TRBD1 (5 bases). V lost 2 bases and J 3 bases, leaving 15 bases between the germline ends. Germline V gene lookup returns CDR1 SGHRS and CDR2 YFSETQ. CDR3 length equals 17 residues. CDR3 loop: CASSLRQSSNGANVLTF. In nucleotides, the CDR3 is TGCGCCAGCAGCTTAAGACAGTCGAGTAATGGGGCCAACGTCCTGACTTTC.

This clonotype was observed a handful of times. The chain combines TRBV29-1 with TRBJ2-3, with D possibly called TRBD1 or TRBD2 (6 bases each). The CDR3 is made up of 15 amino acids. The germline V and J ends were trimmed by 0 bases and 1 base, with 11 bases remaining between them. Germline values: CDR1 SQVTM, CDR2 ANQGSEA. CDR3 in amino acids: CSVEDLRGGTDTQYF. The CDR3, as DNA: TGCAGCGTTGAAGATCTTAGGGGGGGCACAGATACGCAGTATTTT.

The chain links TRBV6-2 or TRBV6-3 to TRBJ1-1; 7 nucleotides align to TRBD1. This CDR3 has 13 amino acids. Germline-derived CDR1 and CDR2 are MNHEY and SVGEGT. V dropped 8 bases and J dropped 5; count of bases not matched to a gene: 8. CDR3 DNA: TGTGCCAGCCGACAGGGAGGTCAGACTGAAGCTTTCTTT. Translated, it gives CASRQGGQTEAFF.

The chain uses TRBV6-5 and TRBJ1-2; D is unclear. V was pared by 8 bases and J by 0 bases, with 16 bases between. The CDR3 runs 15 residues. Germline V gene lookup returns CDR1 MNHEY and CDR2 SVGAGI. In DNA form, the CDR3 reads TGTGCCAGCCGTTCTCCCGGGCGAACTAACTATGGCTACACCTTC. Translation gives CASRSPGRTNYGYTF.

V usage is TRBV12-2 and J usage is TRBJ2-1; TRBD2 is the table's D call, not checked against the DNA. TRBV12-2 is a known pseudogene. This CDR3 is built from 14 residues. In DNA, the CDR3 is TGTGCAAGTCGCTTCGGACTAGTCAACAATGAGCAGTTCTTC. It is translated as CASRFGLVNNEQFF.

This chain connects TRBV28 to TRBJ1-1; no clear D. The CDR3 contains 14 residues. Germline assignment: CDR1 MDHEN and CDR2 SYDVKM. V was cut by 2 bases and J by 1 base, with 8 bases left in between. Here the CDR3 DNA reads TGTGCCAGCAGTTTACGGTCCAGGAACACTGAAGCTTTCTTT. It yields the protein CASSLRSRNTEAFF. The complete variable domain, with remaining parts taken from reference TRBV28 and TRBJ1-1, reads DVKVTQSSRYLVKRTGEKVFLECVQDMDHENMFWYRQDPGLGLRLIYFSYDVKMKEKGDIPEGYSVSREKKERFSLILESASTNQTSMYLCASSLRSRNTEAFFGQGTRLTVV.

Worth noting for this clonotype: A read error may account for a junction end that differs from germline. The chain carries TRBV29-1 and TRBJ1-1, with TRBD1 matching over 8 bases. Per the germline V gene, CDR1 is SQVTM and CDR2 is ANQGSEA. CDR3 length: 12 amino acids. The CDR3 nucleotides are TGCAGCGTTGCGGGACAGGCCCGTGAAGCTTTATTT. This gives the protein CSVAGQAREALF.

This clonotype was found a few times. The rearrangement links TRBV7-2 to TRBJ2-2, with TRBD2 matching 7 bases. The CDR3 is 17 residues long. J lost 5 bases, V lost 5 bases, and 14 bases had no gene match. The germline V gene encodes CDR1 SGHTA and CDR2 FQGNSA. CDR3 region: CASSRYLRAGVTGELFF. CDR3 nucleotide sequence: TGTGCCAGCAGCCGATATCTTAGGGCGGGAGTGACCGGGGAGCTGTTTTTT.

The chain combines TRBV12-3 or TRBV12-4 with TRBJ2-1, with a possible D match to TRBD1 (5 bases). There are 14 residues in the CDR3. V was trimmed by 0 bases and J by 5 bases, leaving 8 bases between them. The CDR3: CASSLAAGNNEQFF. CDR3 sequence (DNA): TGTGCCAGCAGTTTAGCAGCAGGGAACAATGAGCAGTTCTTC.

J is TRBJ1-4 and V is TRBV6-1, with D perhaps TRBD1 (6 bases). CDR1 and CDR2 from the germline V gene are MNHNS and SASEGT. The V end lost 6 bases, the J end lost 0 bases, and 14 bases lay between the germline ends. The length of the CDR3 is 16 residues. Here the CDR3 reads CASRPTGTATNEKLFF. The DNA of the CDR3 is TGTGCCAGCAGGCCCACAGGGACGGCAACTAATGAAAAACTGTTTTTT.

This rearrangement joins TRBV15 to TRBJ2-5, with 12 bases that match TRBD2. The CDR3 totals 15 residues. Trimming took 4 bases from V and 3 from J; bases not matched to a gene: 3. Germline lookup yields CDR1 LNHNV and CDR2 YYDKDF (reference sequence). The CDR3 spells CATSTRTSGKETQYF. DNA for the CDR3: TGTGCCACCAGCACCCGGACTAGCGGGAAAGAGACCCAGTACTTC.

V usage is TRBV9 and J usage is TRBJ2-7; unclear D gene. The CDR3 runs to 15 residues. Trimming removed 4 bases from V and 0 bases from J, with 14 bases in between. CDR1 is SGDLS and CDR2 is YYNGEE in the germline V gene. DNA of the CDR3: TGTGCCAGCAGCTCGTCCTCGGCGGCCTCCTACGAGCAGTACTTC. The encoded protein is CASSSSSAASYEQYF.

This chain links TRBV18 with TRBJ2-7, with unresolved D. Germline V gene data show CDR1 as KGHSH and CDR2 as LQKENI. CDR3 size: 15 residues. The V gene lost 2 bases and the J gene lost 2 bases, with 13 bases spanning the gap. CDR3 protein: CASSPSSDPTYEQYF. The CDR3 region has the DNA TGTGCCAGCTCACCATCCTCTGACCCTACCTACGAGCAGTACTTC. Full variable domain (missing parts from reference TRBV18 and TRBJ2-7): NAGVMQNPRHLVRRRGQEARLRCSPMKGHSHVYWYRQLPEEGLKFMVYLQKENIIDESGMPKERFSAEFPKEGPSILRIQQVVRGDSAAYFCASSPSSDPTYEQYFGPGTRLTVT.